A single sample gave rise to the 9 T cell receptor beta chains below, sequenced in a study of monozygotic twins with cystic fibrosis. The data were produced by immunoSEQ multiplex PCR, yet TCRdb's version contains in-frame clones alone and is incomplete. The sample has some 10,000 clones; 65% to 90% are singletons. Sequencing was carried out using blood. These receptors were taken from a man aged 18 to 30 with cystic fibrosis.

This clone was counted a few times. V gene TRBV5-1 combines with J gene TRBJ2-7; tentative D call: TRBD1 (6 bases). V lost 1 base, J lost 5 bases, and 16 bases lay in between. Germline V gene sequence: CDR1 SGHRS, CDR2 YFSETQ. This CDR3 has 15 amino acids. CDR3 in DNA: TGCGCCAGCAGCTTGAGGGACAAGGCGTTGCACGAGCAGTACTTC. Translating gives CASSLRDKALHEQYF. Complete variable domain (other parts from reference TRBV5-1 and TRBJ2-7): KAGVTQTPRYLIKTRGQQVTLSCSPISGHRSVSWYQQTPGQGLQFLFEYFSETQRNKGNFPGRFSGRQFSNSRSEMNVSTLELGDSALYLCASSLRDKALHEQYFGPGTRLTVT.

The rearrangement links TRBV2 to TRBJ2-2; TRBD2 agrees at 8 bases. Trimming took 1 base from V and 0 from J; bases not matched to a gene: 1. The CDR3 spans 16 residues. The germline CDR1 and CDR2 sequences are SNHLY and FYNNEI. For the CDR3, the DNA is TGTGCCAGCAGTGAAGTTAGCGGGGCGAACACCGGGGAGCTGTTTTTT. Protein product: CASSEVSGANTGELFF.

This chain uses TRBV2 with TRBJ2-1, with D uncertain. This CDR3 spans 13 amino acids. V was trimmed by 4 bases and J by 9 bases, leaving 13 bases between them. The germline V gene encodes CDR1 SNHLY and CDR2 FYNNEI. This CDR3 is CASSVNSQGEQFF. DNA of the CDR3: TGTGCCAGCAGTGTTAATAGCCAAGGTGAGCAGTTCTTC.

The chain carries TRBV7-9 and TRBJ2-7, with a tentative D call TRBD2 (5 bases). There are 14 residues in the CDR3. Germline V CDR1 and CDR2: SEHNR, FQNEAQ (reference sequence). Trimming left V 0 bases short and J 4 bases short, with 10 bases between. CDR3 DNA: TGTGCCAGCAGCTTAGCGGGAGTAAAGTACGAGCAGTACTTC. Translation gives CASSLAGVKYEQYF.

This chain connects TRBV9 to TRBJ1-5; 10 bases align to TRBD1. Germline CDR1 and CDR2: SGDLS and YYNGEE. V trimming: 3 bases; J trimming: 5 bases; junction bases outside the gene matches: 2. The CDR3 totals 14 residues. CDR3 coding DNA: TGTGCCAGCAGCGCGACAGGGGGCGATCAGCCCCAGCATTTT. It encodes CASSATGGDQPQHF.

This rearrangement joins TRBV2 to TRBJ1-5; D not resolved. V lost 4 bases, J lost 4 bases, and 8 bases lay in between. The CDR3 is 13 amino acids. From germline, CDR1 is SNHLY and CDR2 FYNNEI. The CDR3 nucleotides read TGTGCCAGCAGTGTCGCCGGTAATCAGCCCCAGCATTTT. It encodes CASSVAGNQPQHF.

V gene TRBV18 combines with J gene TRBJ2-5, with D perhaps matching TRBD1 or TRBD2 (5 bases each). The CDR3 sequence is 14 residues long. The V gene's germline CDR1 is KGHSH and CDR2 LQKENI. V was trimmed by 2 bases and J by 5 bases, leaving 12 bases between them. The CDR3 is CASSPGHRRETQYF. The CDR3 DNA sequence: TGTGCCAGCTCACCAGGTCACAGGAGGGAGACCCAGTACTTC. Combining the CDR3 with reference TRBV18 and TRBJ2-5 gives the whole variable domain NAGVMQNPRHLVRRRGQEARLRCSPMKGHSHVYWYRQLPEEGLKFMVYLQKENIIDESGMPKERFSAEFPKEGPSILRIQQVVRGDSAAYFCASSPGHRRETQYFGPGTRLLVL.

V usage is TRBV6-6 and J usage is TRBJ2-5; TRBD2 matches 11 bases. Germline-derived CDR1 and CDR2 are MNHNY and SVGAGI (reference sequence). This CDR3 has 16 amino acids. With V trimmed by 6 bases and J by 5 bases, 11 bases remained unmatched. The chain's CDR3 is CASSSGPSGRIETQYF. The CDR3 coding sequence is TGTGCCAGCAGCTCCGGGCCTAGCGGGAGGATCGAGACCCAGTACTTC.

The gene calls are TRBV27 and TRBJ2-3, with D perhaps matching TRBD2 (6 bases). Germline CDR1 MNHEY, CDR2 SMNVEV (reference sequence). CDR3 length: 16 residues. V was trimmed by 6 bases and J by 2 bases, leaving 18 bases between them. This CDR3 is CASRVGGWRFTDTQYF. The CDR3 region has the DNA TGTGCCAGCAGGGTCGGGGGTTGGCGGTTCACAGATACGCAGTATTTT.